Sequencing of this T cell receptor beta chain was carried out in a study of blood T cell repertoires in COVID-19. The wider study: The United States, Italy and Spain were the sources of the acute and convalescent COVID-19 samples. PBMCs, B-cell-depleted T cells, or T cells provided the cDNA or gDNA that made up the material.

Study processing details: Reference gene primers were amplified, and this amplification served to estimate nucleated cell counts. Only in-frame clones appear in the TCRdb table, and some are missing; sequencing was by immunoSEQ multiplex PCR. Clonal size and the V and J genes are those of that table, whereas D and trimming came from the DNA. In the table there are 390,000 or so clones, 75% to 90% of which are singletons. This CDR3 is 15 amino acids long. The V gene lost 4 bases and the J gene lost 0 bases, with 12 bases spanning the gap. Germline CDR1 reads SGHRS; CDR2 reads YFSETQ. This TCR came from a woman in her 30s with active or convalescent COVID-19. Sequencing input: peripheral blood. The V gene is TRBV5-1, the J gene TRBJ2-3, with D uncertain. As DNA, the CDR3 is TGCGCCAGCAGCCGCGACTTTACTAGCACAGATACGCAGTATTTT. Its translation: CASSRDFTSTDTQYF.